This TCR beta chain was identified during a study of beta chain features in type 1 diabetes. TCRB transcripts that were expressed got sequenced, as all of the isolated RNA had been reverse transcribed. Method: immunoSEQ multiplex PCR; TCRdb's copy keeps in-frame clones and lacks some. The sample lists 900,000 or so clones; roughly a sixth were seen once. This CDR3 spans 13 amino acids. Between the trimmed V and J ends, which lost 5 bases and 2 bases, there was a span of 10 bases. Germline CDR1 SGHTA, CDR2 FQGNSA. The chain uses TRBV7-2 and TRBJ2-7, with TRBD1 as a possible D gene (6 bases). The sequenced sample was naive CD4+ T cells from blood. The TCR was taken from a woman aged 18-29 years in good health. The CDR3 loop is CASSGDKTYEQYF. CDR3 DNA: TGTGCCAGCAGCGGGGACAAGACCTACGAGCAGTACTTC.